These T cell receptor beta chains were read from a single sample in a study of early T cells in non-severe SARS-CoV-2 infection. TCRdb re-called the 5' RACE reads with MiXCR, one entry per CDR3 protein. The table shows 68,000 or so distinct CDR3 sequences, with about a tenth occurring only once. Source material: whole blood. The receptors come from an adult who was a healthcare worker with PCR-confirmed SARS-CoV-2 infection or an uninfected control (not recorded which). Each CDR3 is given with its conserved first and last residue. The D gene is left open where the match is weak. Size is omitted from some rows. Given values are once, few, many or a class for expanded clones.

j_call d_call v_call clone_size cdr3_aa cdr3_nt
TRBJ2-3 TRBD2 TRBV2 few CASSRTSGIFLPPSTDTQYF TGTGCCAGCAGCCGGACTAGCGGGATTTTTCTCCCCCCAAGCACAGATACGCAGTATTTT
TRBJ2-3 TRBD1 TRBV2 many CASSGWTGRTDTQYF TGTGCCAGCAGTGGATGGACAGGGAGGACAGATACGCAGTATTTT
TRBJ1-6 NA TRBV14 few CASSQNSVNSPLHF TGTGCCAGCAGCCAGAACAGCGTTAATTCACCCCTCCACTTT
TRBJ1-1 NA TRBV7-9 few CASSWGRNTEAFF TGTGCCAGCAGCTGGGGGAGGAACACTGAAGCTTTCTTT
TRBJ2-1 NA TRBV20-1 NA CSPRRGSYNEQFF TGCAGCCCACGGAGAGGCTCCTACAATGAGCAGTTCTTC
TRBJ2-1 NA TRBV5-5 many CASRLGGGSYNEQFF TGTGCCAGCAGGTTGGGAGGAGGCTCCTACAATGAGCAGTTCTTC
TRBJ2-5 NA TRBV20-1 many CSARGSRETQYF TGCAGTGCTAGAGGTAGCAGAGAGACCCAGTACTTC
TRBJ1-1 NA TRBV12-3/TRBV12-4 few CASGTGTEAFF TGTGCCAGCGGCACAGGCACTGAAGCTTTCTTT
TRBJ2-7 NA TRBV6-1 NA CASHGSPAATYEQYF TGTGCCAGCCACGGCTCGCCGGCAGCCACCTACGAGCAGTACTTC
TRBJ1-5 NA TRBV6-6 NA CASYPSTSSLNQPQHF TGTGCCAGCTATCCCTCCACGTCCAGCCTCAATCAGCCCCAGCATTTT
TRBJ2-3 NA TRBV29-1 NA CSVRTGFTQYF TGCAGCGTCCGTACAGGGTTTACGCAGTATTTT
TRBJ2-7 NA TRBV1 NA CTSSYWGPYEQYF TGCACCAGCAGCTACTGGGGCCCCTACGAGCAGTACTTC
TRBJ1-2 NA TRBV6-5 many CASKRDVNIDGYTF TGTGCCAGCAAGCGAGACGTAAATATTGATGGCTACACCTTC
TRBJ1-6 NA TRBV6-1 many CASSPQGINSPLHF TGTGCCAGCAGTCCCCAGGGAATCAATTCACCCCTCCACTTT
TRBJ1-1 NA TRBV18 NA CASASLNTEAFF TGTGCCAGCGCCAGTTTGAACACTGAAGCTTTCTTT
TRBJ2-6 TRBD1 TRBV6-4 few CASSARGQTGANVLTF TGTGCCAGCAGTGCAAGGGGGCAAACGGGGGCCAACGTCCTGACTTTC
TRBJ2-1 TRBD1 TRBV4-1 NA CASSPLRDRGPTTWNEQFF TGCGCCAGCAGCCCGCTCCGGGACAGGGGGCCAACTACGTGGAATGAGCAGTTCTTC
TRBJ2-3 NA TRBV4-3 many CASSQATSTDTQYF TGCGCCAGCAGCCAGGCGACTAGCACAGATACGCAGTATTTT
TRBJ1-1 NA TRBV10-3 many CAISESSTEAFF TGTGCCATCAGTGAGTCGAGCACTGAAGCTTTCTTT
TRBJ1-2 NA TRBV4-1 many CASSPKPPVLGEFYGYTF TGCGCCAGCAGCCCCAAACCCCCGGTTTTGGGGGAGTTCTATGGCTACACCTTC
TRBJ1-5 NA TRBV6-5 few CASSSGAYQPQHF TGTGCCAGCAGTTCCGGGGCCTATCAGCCCCAGCATTTT
TRBJ2-7 TRBD2 TRBV29-1 many CSVGSSGSRHEQYF TGCAGCGTCGGTTCTAGCGGGAGTAGGCACGAGCAGTACTTC
TRBJ2-1 TRBD2 TRBV7-9 few CASSGLKGLAGVNEQFF TGTGCCAGCAGCGGACTAAAGGGACTAGCGGGAGTAAATGAGCAGTTCTTC
TRBJ2-7 NA TRBV4-1 NA CASSQDPSVLNEQYF TGCGCCAGCAGCCAAGACCCCTCAGTCTTGAACGAGCAGTACTTC
TRBJ2-7 NA TRBV5-4 few CASNFGGDGEQYF TGTGCCAGCAATTTCGGGGGAGACGGCGAGCAGTACTTC
TRBJ2-1 NA TRBV30 NA CAWAVGGSYNEQFF TGTGCCTGGGCCGTGGGTGGCTCCTACAATGAGCAGTTCTTC
TRBJ2-1 TRBD2 TRBV5-1 many CASSLGGLAVYNEQFF TGCGCCAGCAGCTTGGGGGGACTAGCGGTCTACAATGAGCAGTTCTTC
TRBJ1-5 NA TRBV20-1 many CSARVAGAYSNQPQHF TGCAGTGCTAGAGTTGCGGGGGCTTATAGCAATCAGCCCCAGCATTTT
TRBJ2-1 NA TRBV10-3 many CAISDLFGSSYNEQFF TGTGCCATCAGCGATCTATTTGGCAGCTCCTACAATGAGCAGTTCTTC
TRBJ1-1 TRBD1 TRBV4-1 NA CASSRQGEAFF TGTGCCAGCAGCCGACAGGGTGAAGCTTTCTTT
TRBJ1-2 NA TRBV7-2 NA CASSAFGDNDGYTF TGTGCCAGCAGCGCGTTTGGGGATAATGATGGCTACACCTTC
TRBJ2-2 NA TRBV4-2 once CASSQFFPGELFF TGTGCCAGCAGCCAGTTCTTCCCCGGGGAGCTGTTTTTT
TRBJ2-1 TRBD1 TRBV5-6 many CASSPTGDEQFF TGTGCCAGCAGCCCGACAGGGGATGAGCAGTTCTTC